The 12 T cell receptor beta chains below were found in one sample sequenced in a study of blood T cell repertoires in COVID-19. Repertoires were generated with immunoSEQ multiplex PCR, while TCRdb's copy carries only in-frame clones and drops some. Among approximately 97,000 clones listed, around 87% were seen once. Specimen: peripheral blood. Source of these receptors: a human donor in a cohort sampled during active COVID-19.

V usage is TRBV5-4 and J usage is TRBJ1-1; D remains ambiguous. V lost 4 bases and J lost 1, with 8 bases in between. CDR1 and CDR2 (germline): SGHNT, YYREEE (reference sequence). The CDR3 length is 13 residues. This CDR3 reads CASSPPGNTEAFF. The CDR3 DNA reads as TGTGCCAGCAGCCCCCCAGGGAACACTGAAGCTTTCTTT.

The chain carries TRBV9 and TRBJ1-5; 8 positions match TRBD1. Germline trimming cut 4 bases from V and 2 bases from J; bases unmatched to any gene: 5. Per the germline V gene, CDR1 is SGDLS and CDR2 is YYNGEE. The CDR3 loop spans 15 amino acids. CDR3 bases: TGTGCCAGCAGCACAGGGGGTAACGGCAATCAGCCCCAGCATTTT. Its translation is CASSTGGNGNQPQHF.

The chain employs TRBV4-2 and TRBJ2-4, with TRBD2 identical over 11 bases. This CDR3 is built from 19 residues. CDR1 and CDR2 (germline): LGHNA, YNFKEQ. V trimming: 4 bases; J trimming: 0 bases; junction bases outside the gene matches: 11. CDR3 in amino acids: CASSPTPLTSGIAKNIQYF. CDR3 sequence (DNA): TGTGCCAGCAGCCCGACCCCCCTGACTAGCGGGATAGCCAAAAACATTCAGTACTTC.

DNA of the CDR3: TGTGCCAGCAGCTTATATCTGGGGGCCAAGGCCCAGGCTTTCTTT. Protein sequence: CASSLYLGAKAQAFF. The chain couples TRBV7-8 to TRBJ1-1, with D tentatively TRBD1 (6 bases). V was pared by 2 bases and J by 11 bases, with 21 bases between. The CDR3 is made up of 15 amino acids. Germline V gives CDR1 SGHVS, CDR2 FQNEAQ.

The genes are TRBV2 and TRBJ2-3; 13 bases map to TRBD2. The ends lost 4 bases at V and 5 bases at J; junction bases unmatched: 6. Germline CDR1 reads SNHLY; CDR2 reads FYNNEI. The CDR3 extends over 16 amino acids. This CDR3 reads CASSGTSGSSIDTQYF. The CDR3 nucleotides are TGTGCCAGCAGTGGGACTAGCGGGAGCAGTATAGATACGCAGTATTTT. Supplemented by reference TRBV2 and TRBJ2-3, the full variable domain reads EPEVTQTPSHQVTQMGQEVILRCVPISNHLYFYWYRQILGQKVEFLVSFYNNEISEKSEIFDDQFSVERPDGSNFTLKIRSTKLEDSAMYFCASSGTSGSSIDTQYFGPGTRLTVL.

The J gene is TRBJ2-5, the V gene TRBV7-2, with D tentatively TRBD1 (5 bases). Germline CDR1 reads SGHTA; CDR2 reads FQGNSA. CDR3 length: 12 residues. Trimming pared 3 bases from V and 5 bases from J, leaving 7 bases between. Written as DNA, the CDR3 is TGTGCCAGCAGCTTCTCAGGGGAGACCCAGTACTTC. Amino acid sequence: CASSFSGETQYF. Together with reference TRBV7-2 and TRBJ2-5, the CDR3 gives the full variable domain: GAGVSQSPSNKVTEKGKDVELRCDPISGHTALYWYRQSLGQGLEFLIYFQGNSAPDKSGLPSDRFSAERTGGSVSTLTIQRTQQEDSAVYLCASSFSGETQYFGPGTRLLVL.

The chain links TRBV12-2 to TRBJ2-1; the table names TRBD1, a call not compared with the DNA. TRBV12-2 is a pseudogene. The CDR3 runs 22 residues. CDR3 in amino acids: CASRRLPAAITGTGSSYNEQFF. The CDR3 nucleotides read TGTGCAAGTCGCCGACTTCCGGCCGCAATAACCGGGACAGGGAGCTCCTACAATGAGCAGTTCTTC.

The CDR3 DNA reads TGCAGCGTGAGGGACAGGAGCCTTTTTAATTCTAACTATGGCTACACCTTC. It specifies CSVRDRSLFNSNYGYTF. V and J are TRBV29-1 and TRBJ1-2, with 8 bases matching TRBD1. This CDR3 spans 17 amino acids. Per germline, CDR1 SQVTM and CDR2 ANQGSEA. The ends lost 6 bases at V and 0 bases at J; junction bases unmatched: 15.

The chain recombines TRBV5-4 with TRBJ1-2; no definite D call. CDR3 length: 13 residues. Trimming stripped 0 bases from V and 7 bases from J, with 10 bases between. Germline V gene sequence: CDR1 SGHNT, CDR2 YYREEE (reference sequence). CDR3 sequence: CASSLAVVSGYTF. The CDR3 region has the DNA TGTGCCAGCAGCTTGGCTGTAGTAAGTGGCTACACCTTC.

The rearrangement links TRBV6-5 to TRBJ1-4; no reliable D call. V lost 10 bases, J lost 7 bases, and 19 bases lay in between. Germline V gene sequence: CDR1 MNHEY, CDR2 SVGAGI. The CDR3 is 14 residues long. The CDR3 protein is CATWAIGGIEKLFF. Here the CDR3 DNA reads TGTGCCACGTGGGCCATTGGAGGGATTGAAAAACTGTTTTTT.

The chain is built from TRBV27 and TRBJ1-5, with D possibly matching TRBD1 (5 bases). This CDR3 spans 13 amino acids. V lost 1 base and J lost 6, with 7 bases in between. Germline CDR1 reads MNHEY; CDR2 reads SMNVEV (reference sequence). The CDR3 is CASSLFGGQPQHF. The DNA for the CDR3 is TGTGCCAGCAGTTTATTCGGGGGTCAGCCCCAGCATTTT.

This chain links TRBV24-1 with TRBJ2-3; 13 bases are shared with TRBD2. The V segment lost 0 bases and the J segment 5 bases; nucleotides outside the gene matches: 1. There are 16 residues in the CDR3. Germline CDR1 KGHDR, CDR2 SFDVKD. CDR3 in DNA: TGTGCCACCAGTGATTTGGGACTAGCGGGAGTAGATACGCAGTATTTT. Translated, it gives CATSDLGLAGVDTQYF.